This entry concerns a single T cell receptor (beta chain). Its specificity is not known. Looked up from germline, CDR1 is SQVTM and CDR2 is ANQGSEA. The CDR3 loop spans 11 amino acids. V was trimmed by 7 bases and J by 4 bases, leaving 10 bases between them. Each CDR3 protein is one row after TCRdb ran MiXCR on the reads. This table has about 830,000 distinct CDR3 sequences, 32% appearing once. This sample is drawn from a study of T cell repertoires in cytomegalovirus infection. Study outcomes and limitations: HLA-C-restricted CMV clonotypes gave the most frequent clonotype in two of eight donors.

This chain uses TRBV29-1 with TRBJ1-1, with D hard to call. Here the sequenced sample was cultured CD8+ T cells from PBMCs, taken from culture after CMV antigen stimulation. The TCR was taken from a human donor in good health (CMV status not recorded). Some clones in this sample may be carry-over from other donors' samples. The CDR3 here is CSATQGTEAFF. The CDR3 nucleotides read TGCAGCGCAACCCAAGGCACTGAAGCTTTCTTT.